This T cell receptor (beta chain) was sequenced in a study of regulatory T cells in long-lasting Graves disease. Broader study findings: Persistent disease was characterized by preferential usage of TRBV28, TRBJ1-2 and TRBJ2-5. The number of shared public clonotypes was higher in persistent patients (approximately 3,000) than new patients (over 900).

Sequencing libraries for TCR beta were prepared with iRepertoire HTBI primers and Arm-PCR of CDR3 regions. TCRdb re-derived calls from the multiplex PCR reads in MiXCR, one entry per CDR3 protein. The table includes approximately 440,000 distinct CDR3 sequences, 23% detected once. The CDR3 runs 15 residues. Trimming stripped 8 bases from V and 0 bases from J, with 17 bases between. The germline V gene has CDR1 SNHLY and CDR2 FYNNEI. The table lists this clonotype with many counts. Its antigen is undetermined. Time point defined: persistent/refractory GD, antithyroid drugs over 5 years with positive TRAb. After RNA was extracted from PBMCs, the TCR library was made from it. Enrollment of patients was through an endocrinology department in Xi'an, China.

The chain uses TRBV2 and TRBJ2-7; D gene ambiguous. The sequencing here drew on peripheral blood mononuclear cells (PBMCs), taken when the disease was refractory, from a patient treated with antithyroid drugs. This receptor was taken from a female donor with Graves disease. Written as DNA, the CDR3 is TGTGCCAGCCAAAGGACCCAATCGAGCTCCTACGAGCAGTACTTC. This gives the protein CASQRTQSSSYEQYF.